The clone carrying this TCR beta chain appeared a single time. TCRdb fed the 5' RACE reads into MiXCR, producing one record per CDR3 protein. The sample includes fewer than 550,000 distinct CDR3 sequences, around 18% of them seen just once. The CDR3 contains 16 residues. From germline, CDR1 is MNHEY and CDR2 SVGAGI. V was pared by 6 bases and J by 0 bases, with 15 bases between. This sample was taken from a study of T-cell memory formation after mild COVID-19. The sequenced sample consisted of PBMCs or a T cell subset sorted from them (not recorded which). The chain joins TRBV6-5 to TRBJ1-3; no reliable D call. The receptor comes from an adult woman who had mild COVID-19 (a few samples of this study predate the infection). Cell type and time point are not known. CDR3 nucleotide sequence: TGTGCCAGCAGCAGTTATATTGGGATCTCTGGAAACACCATATATTTT. This translates into CASSSYIGISGNTIYF.